These 19 T cell receptor beta chains share one sample of origin, sequenced in a study of OX40 agonist ivuxolimab in advanced cancers. The table came from immunoSEQ multiplex PCR; TCRdb's copy has only in-frame clones and leaves some out. Among tens of thousands of clones listed, roughly four fifths were seen once. Source: CD4+ or CD8+ T cells sorted from blood, taken in a trial of the OX40 agonist ivuxolimab. The source of these receptors is an adult with an advanced solid tumor such as melanoma, head and neck, liver or kidney cancer.

The chain has TRBV6-5 and TRBJ1-2, with TRBD1 matching over 8 bases. The CDR3 extends over 14 amino acids. Per germline, CDR1 MNHEY and CDR2 SVGAGI. V was pared by 5 bases and J by 8 bases, with 10 bases of the junction left unmatched. This CDR3 is CASSRTGSDHGYTF. In nucleotides, the CDR3 is TGTGCCAGCAGTCGGACAGGGTCAGATCACGGCTACACCTTC.

V usage is TRBV7-2 and J usage is TRBJ2-7; a weak D match, TRBD2 (5 bases). This CDR3 spans 14 amino acids. From germline, CDR1 is SGHTA and CDR2 FQGNSA. V was pared by 4 bases and J by 2 bases, with 12 bases between. CDR3 sequence (DNA): TGTGCCAGCAGCTCTGGACTGGAGACCTACGAGCAGTACTTC. Protein sequence: CASSSGLETYEQYF.

This chain joins TRBV27 and TRBJ2-3; D possibly corresponds to TRBD2 (5 bases). V was cut by 5 bases and J by 4 bases, with 16 bases left in between. The V gene's germline CDR1 is MNHEY and CDR2 SMNVEV (reference sequence). The CDR3 sequence is 15 residues long. CDR3 sequence: CASSLRGLLPDTQYF. For the CDR3, the DNA is TGTGCCAGCAGTCTCCGCGGACTGTTACCAGATACGCAGTATTTT.

The chain has TRBV6-1 and TRBJ2-1; 8 nucleotides align to TRBD1. From germline, CDR1 is MNHNS and CDR2 SASEGT. V lost 5 bases to trimming and J lost 7 bases; unmatched junction nucleotides: 13. There are 16 residues in the CDR3. The CDR3 is CASSQGQGHGYNEQFF. DNA of the CDR3: TGTGCCAGCAGTCAAGGACAGGGCCACGGATATAATGAGCAGTTCTTC.

The chain carries TRBV5-4 and TRBJ1-2, with TRBD1 matching 8 bases. With V trimmed by 4 bases and J by 8 bases, 10 bases remained unmatched. Germline CDR1 is SGHNT and CDR2 is YYREEE (reference sequence). The CDR3 is 14 amino acids. The CDR3 DNA reads as TGTGCCAGCAGCGCCACCCAGACAGGGGTAGGCTACACCTTC. Protein product: CASSATQTGVGYTF.

In this sample, this clone turned up once. This chain uses TRBV9 with TRBJ2-1; D is possibly TRBD2 (5 bases). The germline gives CDR1 SGDLS, CDR2 YYNGEE. The CDR3 length is 15 residues. The V end was cut by 4 bases, the J end by 2 bases, with 13 bases between. CDR3 sequence reads: CASSPRTAPYNEQFF. Written as DNA, the CDR3 is TGTGCCAGCAGCCCCCGGACTGCGCCCTACAATGAGCAGTTCTTC.

The CDR3 loop is CASKMTATGIQYF. The CDR3 region has the DNA TGTGCCAGTAAAATGACAGCAACGGGCATTCAGTACTTC. This sequence joins TRBV28 and TRBJ2-4; D is perhaps TRBD1 (5 bases). V lost 9 bases, J lost 9 bases, and 18 bases lay in between. The CDR3 loop spans 13 amino acids. Per the germline V gene, CDR1 is MDHEN and CDR2 is SYDVKM. The full variable domain, with the rest looked up from reference TRBV28 and TRBJ2-4, is DVKVTQSSRYLVKRTGEKVFLECVQDMDHENMFWYRQDPGLGLRLIYFSYDVKMKEKGDIPEGYSVSREKKERFSLILESASTNQTSMYLCASKMTATGIQYFGAGTRLSVL.

The chain combines TRBV18 with TRBJ1-1; no firm D call. CDR3 length equals 15 residues. Trimming removed 3 bases at V and 0 bases at J, with 11 bases between. Germline CDR1 KGHSH, CDR2 LQKENI. CDR3 nucleotide sequence: TGTGCCAGCTCACCGGGTCTGGGATTGAACACTGAAGCTTTCTTT. It codes for CASSPGLGLNTEAFF.

The chain carries TRBV11-2 and TRBJ2-5; no reliable D call. V was shortened by 4 bases and J by 5 bases, with 14 bases between the two germline ends. From germline, CDR1 is SGHAT and CDR2 FQNNGV. The CDR3 length is 14 residues. CDR3 in DNA: TGTGCCAGCAGCTGGGCATCCGACTTGGAGACCCAGTACTTC. Its protein is CASSWASDLETQYF.

The genes are TRBV7-9 and TRBJ2-7; the D is unclear. Trimming took off 5 bases at V and 4 bases at J, with 6 bases between the two ends. CDR3 length: 11 amino acids. The germline CDR1 and CDR2 sequences are SEHNR and FQNEAQ (reference sequence). CDR3 loop: CASSQIYEQYF. The CDR3 DNA reads as TGTGCCAGCAGCCAAATTTACGAGCAGTACTTC. Full variable domain (rest looked up from reference TRBV7-9 and TRBJ2-7): DTGVSQNPRHKITKRGQNVTFRCDPISEHNRLYWYRQTLGQGPEFLTYFQNEAQLEKSRLLSDRFSAERPKGSFSTLEIQRTEQGDSAMYLCASSQIYEQYFGPGTRLTVT.

The rearrangement links TRBV7-2 to TRBJ2-1; possible D gene TRBD2, 6 bases. Germline CDR1 is SGHTA and CDR2 is FQGNSA. The ends were cut back, 1 base at V and 5 bases at J, with 12 bases in the middle. CDR3 length: 15 amino acids. This CDR3 is CASSLESGFDNEQFF. In nucleotides, the CDR3 is TGTGCCAGCAGCTTAGAGAGCGGGTTCGACAATGAGCAGTTCTTC.

The chain uses TRBV29-1 and TRBJ1-3; a possible D gene is TRBD1 (6 bases). The CDR3 loop spans 18 amino acids. Germline CDR1 reads SQVTM; CDR2 reads ANQGSEA. V dropped 0 bases and J dropped 2 bases, with 20 bases sitting between them. CDR3 nucleotide sequence: TGCAGCGTTGAAGATCTGGACAGAGGAGCGAGTACTGGAAACACCATATATTTT. As protein: CSVEDLDRGASTGNTIYF.

This chain links TRBV4-3 with TRBJ2-3; D is perhaps TRBD1 or TRBD2 (5 bases each). V gave up 1 base and J gave up 4 bases, with 21 bases separating them. The germline V gene has CDR1 LGHNA and CDR2 YSLEER. This CDR3 comprises 18 residues. Written as DNA, the CDR3 is TGCGCCAGCAGCCAAGTTACGGGACGCCAAAGCCTCCCAGATACGCAGTATTTT. Its translation: CASSQVTGRQSLPDTQYF.

This rearrangement joins TRBV2 to TRBJ1-1; D is perhaps TRBD1 (5 bases). The CDR3 is 14 amino acids. Germline values: CDR1 SNHLY, CDR2 FYNNEI. Trimming pared 6 bases from V and 0 bases from J, leaving 11 bases between. CDR3 nucleotides: TGTGCCAGCAGGTCGACAGCGATGAACACTGAAGCTTTCTTT. Translation: CASRSTAMNTEAFF.

In the case of this clone: The junction and the germline gene differ at one end; a read error may be behind it. This rearrangement joins TRBV7-7 to TRBJ2-5, with 7 bases that match TRBD2. The CDR3 extends over 15 amino acids. The germline V gene has CDR1 SSHAT and CDR2 FNYEAQ (reference sequence). CDR3 nucleotide sequence: TGTGCTAGCAGCGTTTCTACGGGAGGCCAAGAGACCCAGTACTTC. It encodes CASSVSTGGQETQYF.

The chain combines TRBV18 with TRBJ1-1; D gene uncertain. Trimming shortened V by 3 bases and J by 7 bases, and 9 bases separated the two germline ends. The CDR3 contains 12 residues. Germline loops: CDR1 KGHSH, CDR2 LQKENI. For the CDR3, the DNA is TGTGCCAGCTCACCGGGAGGACTTGAAGCTTTCTTT. Protein: CASSPGGLEAFF.

CDR3 nucleotide sequence: TGTGCCAGTAGTATTTGGGGCGCTCGTACTAACTATGGCTACACCTTC. It translates to CASSIWGARTNYGYTF. The chain is built from TRBV19 and TRBJ1-2, with TRBD1 as a possible D gene (5 bases). The CDR3 is 16 residues long. With 3 bases removed from V and 0 bases from J, the gap between germline ends came to 14 bases. Looked up from germline, CDR1 is LNHDA and CDR2 is SQIVND (reference sequence).

The sample holds one count of this clone. The chain uses TRBV7-2 and TRBJ2-5; D unclear. From germline, CDR1 is SGHTA and CDR2 FQGNSA. The V end was cut by 4 bases, the J end by 4 bases, with 19 bases between. The CDR3 runs 16 residues. The DNA for the CDR3 is TGTGCCAGCAGCTCTACGGTCCTGGTTAGACGAGAGACCCAGTACTTC. This codes for CASSSTVLVRRETQYF.

CDR3 DNA: TGTGCCACGAGCCGGGACAGCACCTACGAGCAGTACTTC. Encoded protein: CATSRDSTYEQYF. The gene calls are TRBV15 and TRBJ2-7; 7 bases agree with TRBD1. V lost 9 bases and J lost 2; bases outside the gene matches: 7. CDR1 is LNHNV and CDR2 is YYDKDF in the germline V gene (reference sequence). This CDR3 has 13 amino acids.